The rows below give T cell receptor beta chains drawn from one sample of a study of OX40 agonist ivuxolimab in advanced cancers. Clones were read by immunoSEQ multiplex PCR, and TCRdb kept only the in-frame ones, dropping some. Here the sample spans 97,000 or so clones, around 89% being singletons. Here the sequenced sample was CD4+ or CD8+ T cells sorted from blood, taken in a trial of the OX40 agonist ivuxolimab. These receptors were obtained from an adult with an advanced solid tumor such as melanoma, head and neck, liver or kidney cancer. Both conserved end residues are trimmed from each CDR3.

TRBV18 ASSPRQTEGTQY
TRBV5-4 ATSRGQGGNQPQH
TRBV4-1 ASSQGTWVDTGELF
TRBV4-1 ASSQPQGYEQY
TRBV7-3 ASGSHSGNTIY
TRBV5-4 ASSLGRAGASTDTQY
TRBV2 ASSTRGRGTGELF
TRBV15 ATSRGGTDDYGYT
TRBV6-6 ASFSGQGNQPQH
TRBV9 ASSSRGVETQY
TRBV2 ASSERAGRYEQF
TRBV29-1 SVELLAETQY
TRBV6-1 ASNRRSSYEQY
TRBV2 ASSGWGSEAF
TRBV7-8 ASSTQGRGLNQPQH
TRBV6-5 ASSYPGNYEQY
TRBV27 ASRTESGGFTEAF
TRBV27 ASRRHSGANVLT
TRBV2 ASSEREPWVNEQF
TRBV28 ASRPTGAVGELF
TRBV19 ASSIDRRASSSNEQF
TRBV7-2 ASSLVYQETQY
TRBV10-2 ASRRRAANYGYT
TRBV5-1 ASSTGTGGPNEKLF
TRBV29-1 SVGGSETQY
TRBV28 ASSLTPLGRLSSSGNTIY
TRBV19 ASAGTAYNQPQH
TRBV6-1 ASTGREGGNSPLH
TRBV28 ASSTHDGVLYGYT
TRBV4-2 ASSPVENTEAF
TRBV2 ATGARTETQY
TRBV7-3 ASSKGLAGFSYNEQF
TRBV15 ATSRGGSNQPQH
TRBV4-1 ASSPIFTGGSQPQH
TRBV5-6 ASSSNGRGTNEKLF
TRBV7-3 ASSYRTGEQF
TRBV5-1 ASSLLREGEQY
TRBV10-1 ASSEKGGGWNTEAF
TRBV5-1 ASGGRSSYEQY
TRBV6-5 ASTDSGNNEQF
TRBV6-6 ASSPRGGSYNEQF
TRBV20-1 GLVGNHGYT
TRBV21-1 ASSKGDRSREQY
TRBV4-1 ASSQTGRGARSPLH
TRBV7-9 ASRRGHIFTDTQY
TRBV30 AWSVMGPEAF